The 29 T cell receptor beta chains presented below share a single source sample, sequenced in a study of shared clonotypes between healthy human individuals (dated by TCRdb to 2018 to 2021). CD8 naive samples were CD45RO-negative cells positively selected for CCR7, giving a CD45RA+CCR7+ population that excluded TemRA cells. Library generation was performed with the immunoSEQ multiplex PCR assay. TCRdb re-hosts the immuneACCESS table, in-frame sequences only. Its copies lack some clones; in the studies checked, an unresolved V gene accounts for under half of them, and the cause for the rest is not known. The sample yields about 2,200,000 clones; about 93% were counted once. The ten largest clones capture 1.7% of the sample. Sequences were obtained from naive CD8+ T cells from PBMCs. Taken with the paper, the label for cell subset or site translates to: CD45RA+CCR7+. The source is a man between 18 and 35 years old in good health. Some clones in this sample may be carry-over from other donors' samples.

The V call is TRBV11-2, the J call TRBJ2-7, with D perhaps matching TRBD1 (6 bases). The CDR3 has 16 amino acids. V lost 4 bases to trimming and J lost 7 bases, with 23 bases between them. Germline values: CDR1 SGHAT, CDR2 FQNNGV. The CDR3 protein is CASSSPKDSPGREQYF. The DNA for the CDR3 is TGTGCCAGCAGCTCGCCGAAGGACAGCCCAGGGAGAGAGCAGTACTTC.

This clone came up once. J is TRBJ2-7 and V is TRBV2; 10 nucleotides align to TRBD2. The CDR3 sequence is 16 residues long. Germline assignment: CDR1 SNHLY and CDR2 FYNNEI. V lost 7 bases, J lost 0 bases, and 9 bases stayed unmatched. CDR3 nucleotides: TGTGCCAGCAAATTCGGGACTAGCGCCTTCTCCTACGAGCAGTACTTC. This sequence encodes CASKFGTSAFSYEQYF.

This clone has more than one count but fewer than ten. This chain connects TRBV28 to TRBJ1-5; D is perhaps TRBD1 (6 bases). This CDR3 is 16 amino acids long. From germline, CDR1 is MDHEN and CDR2 SYDVKM. Trimming took 8 bases from V and 6 from J, leaving 23 bases between them. This CDR3 reads CASSTRHREAGQPQHF. CDR3 nucleotides: TGTGCCAGCTCAACTCGGCACAGGGAGGCCGGTCAGCCCCAGCATTTT. Based on the CDR3 plus reference TRBV28 and TRBJ1-5, the full variable domain is DVKVTQSSRYLVKRTGEKVFLECVQDMDHENMFWYRQDPGLGLRLIYFSYDVKMKEKGDIPEGYSVSREKKERFSLILESASTNQTSMYLCASSTRHREAGQPQHFGDGTRLSIL.

This clone has just one count. The chain employs TRBV9 and TRBJ2-2; D uncertain. Trimming left V 4 bases short and J 9 bases short, with 10 bases between. This CDR3 contains 12 residues. Germline loops: CDR1 SGDLS, CDR2 YYNGEE. CDR3 loop: CASSPDSRELFF. Here the CDR3 DNA reads TGTGCCAGCAGCCCAGACTCCCGGGAGCTGTTTTTT.

The gene calls are TRBV7-2 and TRBJ2-7, with 11 nucleotides matching TRBD1. The germline V gene has CDR1 SGHTA and CDR2 FQGNSA. Trimming at V came to 5 bases and at J to 2 bases, leaving 5 bases not matched to a gene. The length of the CDR3 is 15 residues. DNA of the CDR3: TGTGCCAGCAGCCAGGACAGGGGGCGGACCTACGAGCAGTACTTC. It yields the protein CASSQDRGRTYEQYF.

The rearrangement joins TRBV9 to TRBJ2-1; a weak D match, TRBD1 (5 bases). V shed 4 bases and J shed 0 bases, with 17 bases lying between them. Germline V gene sequence: CDR1 SGDLS, CDR2 YYNGEE. This CDR3 has 17 residues. CDR3 amino acids: CASSSPYRKSSYNEQFF. DNA of the CDR3: TGTGCCAGCAGCTCCCCCTACAGGAAAAGCTCCTACAATGAGCAGTTCTTC. The full variable domain, in which reference TRBV9 and TRBJ2-1 provide the parts outside the CDR3, is DSGVTQTPKHLITATGQRVTLRCSPRSGDLSVYWYQQSLDQGLQFLIQYYNGEERAKGNILERFSAQQFPDLHSELNLSSLELGDSALYFCASSSPYRKSSYNEQFFGPGTRLTVL.

J is TRBJ1-2 and V is TRBV10-2, with D possibly TRBD1 on 5 matching bases. This CDR3 spans 12 amino acids. The V gene's germline CDR1 is WSHSY and CDR2 SAAADI. V lost 8 bases and J 3 bases, leaving 10 bases between the germline ends. This chain's CDR3 is CASLDSDYGYTF. CDR3 sequence (DNA): TGCGCCAGCCTTGACAGTGACTATGGCTACACCTTC.

The chain uses TRBV7-6 and TRBJ2-3; D ambiguous. This CDR3 region has 15 residues. The V and J ends lost 3 bases and 4 bases respectively, with 14 bases between them. CDR1 and CDR2 (germline): SGHVS, FNYEAQ. For the CDR3, the DNA is TGTGCCAGCAGCTTTACTTATTCCCTAGCAGATACGCAGTATTTT. The encoded protein is CASSFTYSLADTQYF.

The chain is built from TRBV29-1 and TRBJ2-1, with 8 bases that match TRBD2. CDR1 and CDR2 (germline): SQVTM, ANQGSEA. CDR3 length: 16 residues. The trim removed 8 bases at V and 0 bases at J, leaving 12 bases unmatched. This CDR3 reads CSLVPGGDGSYNEQFF. CDR3 nucleotides: TGCAGCCTCGTCCCGGGGGGGGATGGCTCCTACAATGAGCAGTTCTTC.

Comment on this clone: The same CDR3 is also encoded by other DNA sequences in this sample. CDR3 loop: CASSVGTSGRGEQFF. CDR3 DNA: TGTGCCAGCAGCGTAGGGACTAGCGGCAGGGGTGAGCAGTTCTTC. The chain joins TRBV9 to TRBJ2-1; TRBD2 agrees at 10 bases. Germline V CDR1 and CDR2: SGDLS, YYNGEE. The CDR3 contains 15 residues. V lost 0 bases to trimming and J lost 9 bases; unmatched junction nucleotides: 6.

This chain connects TRBV7-9 to TRBJ2-1; possibly TRBD2 for D (6 bases). V was cut by 4 bases and J by 4 bases, with 20 bases left in between. CDR3 length: 17 residues. Germline CDR1 SEHNR, CDR2 FQNEAQ (reference sequence). CDR3 residues: CASSSNLRGGVYNEQFF. The DNA of the CDR3 is TGTGCCAGCAGCTCCAACCTCCGGGGCGGGGTATACAATGAGCAGTTCTTC.

The CDR3 sequence is CSVEGGTSPLNEQFF. In DNA, the CDR3 is TGCAGCGTTGAAGGGGGGACGAGCCCCCTCAATGAGCAGTTCTTC. The rearrangement joins TRBV29-1 to TRBJ2-1; D is perhaps TRBD1 or TRBD2 (5 bases each). Trimming stripped 1 base from V and 6 bases from J, with 16 bases between. The CDR3 loop spans 15 amino acids. CDR1 and CDR2 from the germline V gene are SQVTM and ANQGSEA.

The J gene is TRBJ2-3, the V gene TRBV5-5, with D uncertain. The CDR3 runs to 14 residues. V lost 3 bases to trimming and J lost 4 bases, with 12 bases between them. Germline V gene lookup returns CDR1 SGHKS and CDR2 YYEKEE (reference sequence). The CDR3 protein is CASSSHSPADTQYF. CDR3 in DNA: TGTGCCAGCAGCTCCCACTCGCCGGCAGATACGCAGTATTTT.

This clone was recorded once. Other DNA sequences in the sample encode the same CDR3. The chain is built from TRBV2 and TRBJ2-3; D remains ambiguous. The CDR3 consists of 12 residues. V dropped 6 bases and J dropped 2 bases, with 6 bases sitting between them. From germline, CDR1 is SNHLY and CDR2 FYNNEI. The CDR3 DNA reads TGTGCCAGCAGGGGATACACAGATACGCAGTATTTT. It is translated as CASRGYTDTQYF.

This chain uses TRBV15 with TRBJ2-1; a possible D gene is TRBD2 (6 bases). In germline, CDR1 is LNHNV, CDR2 YYDKDF (reference sequence). The CDR3 has 15 residues. V gave up 3 bases and J gave up 2 bases, with 11 bases separating them. The CDR3 nucleotides are TGTGCCACCAGCAGTGCGACTAGTGCCTACAATGAGCAGTTCTTC. Protein sequence: CATSSATSAYNEQFF.

The chain carries TRBV6-5 and TRBJ1-2; D is unclear. This CDR3 spans 13 amino acids. V lost 2 bases, J lost 4 bases, and 8 bases lay in between. Looked up from germline, CDR1 is MNHEY and CDR2 is SVGAGI. The CDR3 DNA sequence: TGTGCCAGCAGTTACAGGACCTCCTATGGCTACACCTTC. Protein product: CASSYRTSYGYTF.

A word on this clone: Other DNA sequences within the sample encode an identical CDR3. V is TRBV27 and J is TRBJ2-3; possible D gene TRBD2, 6 bases. The CDR3 runs to 14 residues. Germline CDR1 reads MNHEY; CDR2 reads SMNVEV (reference sequence). Trimming removed 1 base at V and 6 bases at J, with 11 bases between. The CDR3 sequence is CASSLLGGRDTQYF. In DNA, the CDR3 is TGTGCCAGCAGTTTATTAGGAGGGAGGGATACGCAGTATTTT.

This chain joins TRBV5-4 and TRBJ2-3; 9 nucleotides match TRBD2. J gave up 6 bases and V 3 bases, and 14 bases lay outside the gene matches. The germline CDR1 and CDR2 sequences are SGHNT and YYREEE (reference sequence). The CDR3 loop spans 17 amino acids. The CDR3, as DNA: TGTGCCAGCAGCTCAAAAGCGGGAGGCCCTCTCGGGGATACGCAGTATTTT. Amino acids: CASSSKAGGPLGDTQYF.

The chain combines TRBV10-3 with TRBJ2-7, with 7 bases that match TRBD2. CDR3 length: 16 residues. Germline CDR1 and CDR2: ENHRY and SYGVKD. V dropped 2 bases and J dropped 0; count of bases not matched to a gene: 7. CDR3: CAISEGGGASSYEQYF. Here the CDR3 DNA reads TGTGCCATCAGTGAGGGGGGAGGGGCCAGCTCCTACGAGCAGTACTTC.

The V call is TRBV5-1, the J call TRBJ2-7, with TRBD1 identical over 7 bases. This CDR3 has 14 residues. The ends lost 7 bases at V and 1 base at J; junction bases unmatched: 8. In germline, CDR1 is SGHRS, CDR2 YFSETQ. The CDR3 here is CASADPGQSYEQYF. CDR3 in DNA: TGCGCCAGCGCGGATCCGGGACAGTCCTACGAGCAGTACTTC.

The genes are TRBV9 and TRBJ1-2; a weak D match, TRBD1 (5 bases). The CDR3 contains 13 residues. CDR1 and CDR2 (germline): SGDLS, YYNGEE. V was pared by 0 bases and J by 4 bases, with 7 bases between. The CDR3 is CASSVGQIYGYTF. Here the CDR3 DNA reads TGTGCCAGCAGCGTAGGACAGATCTATGGCTACACCTTC.

V and J are TRBV9 and TRBJ2-2; D perhaps matches TRBD1 (6 bases). Trimming removed 3 bases from V and 10 bases from J, with 10 bases in between. The CDR3 consists of 12 residues. Germline lookup yields CDR1 SGDLS and CDR2 YYNGEE. The CDR3 sequence: CASSAGTPELFF. The CDR3 region has the DNA TGTGCCAGCAGCGCCGGGACACCGGAGCTGTTTTTT.

Concerning this clone itself: Other DNA sequences from this sample encode an identical CDR3 as well. The rearrangement uses TRBV9 and TRBJ2-7, with D possibly being TRBD1 (6 bases). Trimming took off 0 bases at V and 2 bases at J, with 9 bases between the two ends. The CDR3 spans 14 residues. CDR1 SGDLS and CDR2 YYNGEE come from the germline V gene. The CDR3 sequence: CASSVGTGPYEQYF. In DNA form, the CDR3 reads TGTGCCAGCAGCGTAGGCACAGGGCCCTACGAGCAGTACTTC.

V usage is TRBV19 and J usage is TRBJ1-1; D not resolved. V shed 0 bases and J shed 6 bases, with 11 bases lying between them. The germline gives CDR1 LNHDA, CDR2 SQIVND (reference sequence). The length of the CDR3 is 14 residues. The CDR3 loop reads CASSIDRGTAEAFF. The CDR3 DNA is TGTGCCAGTAGTATAGATCGGGGAACGGCTGAAGCTTTCTTT.

The gene calls are TRBV29-1 and TRBJ2-7, with 7 bases aligning to TRBD2. V trimming: 2 bases; J trimming: 0 bases; junction bases outside the gene matches: 1. Germline CDR1 and CDR2: SQVTM and ANQGSEA. The CDR3 extends over 13 amino acids. The CDR3 DNA reads TGCAGCGTTGAAAGCGGGGCCTCCTACGAGCAGTACTTC. Its translation: CSVESGASYEQYF.

This chain uses TRBV7-9 with TRBJ2-5; 7 bases are shared with TRBD1. CDR1 is SEHNR, CDR2 FQNEAQ, per germline (reference sequence). The junction had 5 bases not matched to a gene; V was cut back by 6 bases and J by 4 bases. The CDR3 spans 13 residues. CDR3 bases: TGTGCCAGCAGAGCAGGGGGTGGAGAGACCCAGTACTTC. Residues: CASRAGGGETQYF.

The chain uses TRBV4-1 and TRBJ2-7; TRBD1 matches 9 bases. Germline V gives CDR1 MGHRA, CDR2 YSYEKL. Trimming took 4 bases from V and 3 from J; bases not matched to a gene: 7. The CDR3 covers 15 residues. The CDR3 protein is CASSLGTGRGYEQYF. The CDR3 region has the DNA TGCGCCAGCAGCCTTGGGACAGGGCGAGGCTACGAGCAGTACTTC.

This clone has only one observation. V and J are TRBV11-3 and TRBJ2-1, with TRBD2 matching over 7 bases. The J segment lost 2 bases and the V segment lost 0 bases, leaving 7 bases of the junction unmatched. Per germline, CDR1 SGHNT and CDR2 YENEEA. The CDR3 totals 17 residues. As DNA, the CDR3 is TGTGCCAGCAGCTTAGATCTGGGGGGAGGGGCCTACAATGAGCAGTTCTTC. Its translation: CASSLDLGGGAYNEQFF.

The J gene is TRBJ2-7, the V gene TRBV15; perhaps TRBD2 as D (6 bases). The length of the CDR3 is 16 residues. Germline V gene lookup returns CDR1 LNHNV and CDR2 YYDKDF (reference sequence). V was cut by 0 bases and J by 3 bases, with 15 bases left in between. Here the CDR3 reads CATSRDFGGMNYEQYF. In DNA form, the CDR3 reads TGTGCCACCAGCAGAGATTTTGGGGGGATGAACTACGAGCAGTACTTC.